The T cell receptor beta chain described here comes from a study of T cell changes during pregnancy in multiple sclerosis. The repertoire was sequenced with immunoSEQ multiplex PCR; TCRdb's copy has only in-frame clones and lacks some. The data hold tens of thousands of clones, with roughly 91% observed a single time. V gave up 4 bases and J gave up 5 bases; unmatched junction bases: 5. This CDR3 region has 13 residues. Germline CDR1 SGHNT, CDR2 YYREEE (reference sequence). The sequencing used CD4+ T cells from peripheral blood mononuclear cells, collected in the first trimester of pregnancy. This chain uses TRBV5-4 with TRBJ1-2; TRBD1 matches 7 bases. This sequence was found in a female donor with multiple sclerosis, enrolled in a pregnancy study. CDR3 sequence (DNA): TGTGCCAGCAGCCGACAGGGAAGTTATGGCTACACCTTC. Translated: CASSRQGSYGYTF.